This T cell receptor beta chain emerged from a study of blood T cell repertoires in COVID-19. The CDR3 is 15 amino acids. V lost 2 bases, J lost 0 bases, and 10 bases lay in between. CDR1 and CDR2 (germline): LGHNA, YNFKEQ. This clone was detected only once. As processed by the authors: The authors estimated nucleated cell counts from reference gene primer amplification. Repertoires were generated with immunoSEQ multiplex PCR, while TCRdb's copy carries only in-frame clones and drops some. The V and J calls and clone size are taken from that table; D and trimming were inferred from the DNA. The sample records under 250,000 clones, approximately 89% being singletons.

This chain uses TRBV4-2 with TRBJ1-1, with D possibly being TRBD1 (6 bases). Input material: peripheral blood. The sequence was collected from a woman aged 40 to 50 with acute or convalescent COVID-19. In DNA, the CDR3 is TGTGCCAGCAGCCAAATTGGACAGTTGAACACTGAAGCTTTCTTT. Protein sequence: CASSQIGQLNTEAFF.